This T cell receptor beta chain derives from a study of T cell responses to AZD1222 COVID-19 vaccine. Overall study results and limits: Baseline serostatus was positive in only six AZD1222 recipients. Donors were chiefly white British, with a greater number of females, and clonal diversity was perhaps underestimated. Across spike, vaccine-associated CD4 TCRs were found, dominant at 160-218 and 743-854.

Only in-frame clones appear in the TCRdb table, and some are missing; sequencing was by immunoSEQ multiplex PCR. The table has 100,000 or so clones, less than 90% seen once. Points on this clone: No antigen is known for it.

The specimen was peripheral blood, collected on day 0 of AZD1222 vaccination. The receptor was isolated from an adult in good health.

The CDR3 here is CASTQSTPTASYNEQFF. CDR3 coding DNA: TGTGCCAGCACCCAGAGCACCCCGACAGCCTCCTACAATGAGCAGTTCTTC. This chain connects TRBV7-9 to TRBJ2-1; TRBD1 might be the D (5 bases). The CDR3 is 17 amino acids. Germline values: CDR1 SEHNR, CDR2 FQNEAQ (reference sequence). Trimming stripped 7 bases from V and 0 bases from J, with 19 bases between.